The 28 T cell receptor beta chains below come from one sample, sequenced in a study of graft-versus-host responses after intestinal transplantation. These receptors have no known antigen. The table came from immunoSEQ multiplex PCR; TCRdb's copy has only in-frame clones and leaves some out. The sample has 65,000 to 90,000 clones, around 90% seen once. The source was unstimulated CD8+ T cells sorted from spleen or lymph node cells, collected before transplant. These receptors all stem from a human donor who was the organ donor for an intestinal transplant.

For the CDR3, the DNA is TGTGCCAGCAGCTTAGATGGGTTTTCCAGCCCTTCCTACAATGAGCAGTTCTTC. This sequence encodes CASSLDGFSSPSYNEQFF. The chain carries TRBV11-2 and TRBJ2-1, with unresolved D. Looked up from germline, CDR1 is SGHAT and CDR2 is FQNNGV. There are 18 residues in the CDR3. Trimming stripped 0 bases from V and 1 base from J, with 16 bases between.

This clone turned up a few times. In nucleotides, the CDR3 is TGTGCCAGCAGCAAAGCGGGGTGTCCTGAGCAGTTCTTC. It translates to CASSKAGCPEQFF. The chain is built from TRBV21-1 and TRBJ2-1. TRBV21-1 has pseudogene status. The CDR3 loop spans 13 amino acids.

The genes are TRBV5-6 and TRBJ2-1; 12 bases are shared with TRBD2. From germline, CDR1 is SGHDT and CDR2 YYEEEE. This CDR3 spans 18 amino acids. V was clipped by 2 bases and J by 0 bases; unmatched bases: 6. This CDR3 reads CASSFGLAGPSSYNEQFF. The DNA for the CDR3 is TGTGCCAGCAGCTTCGGACTAGCGGGGCCCAGCTCCTACAATGAGCAGTTCTTC.

The chain joins TRBV11-2 to TRBJ2-3; 11 nucleotides agree with TRBD2. This CDR3 contains 15 residues. In germline, CDR1 is SGHAT, CDR2 FQNNGV. V lost 5 bases and J lost 5; bases outside the gene matches: 6. CDR3 sequence: CASSVLAGAGDTQYF. CDR3 coding DNA: TGTGCCAGCAGCGTACTAGCGGGGGCGGGAGATACGCAGTATTTT. Full variable domain (rest looked up from reference TRBV11-2 and TRBJ2-3): EAGVAQSPRYKIIEKRQSVAFWCNPISGHATLYWYQQILGQGPKLLIQFQNNGVVDDSQLPKDRFSAERLKGVDSTLKIQPAKLEDSAVYLCASSVLAGAGDTQYFGPGTRLTVL.

This sequence joins TRBV9 and TRBJ2-5; no firm D call. Per germline, CDR1 SGDLS and CDR2 YYNGEE. V was trimmed by 3 bases and J by 5 bases, leaving 14 bases between them. The CDR3 is made up of 14 amino acids. The CDR3 region is CASSARRDWETQYF. The CDR3 nucleotides are TGTGCCAGCAGCGCCCGCCGAGATTGGGAGACCCAGTACTTC.

The chain carries TRBV7-6 and TRBJ2-3, with unresolved D. The CDR3 totals 15 residues. Germline V lookup: CDR1 SGHVS, CDR2 FNYEAQ. V lost 3 bases, J lost 6 bases, and 16 bases lay in between. This chain's CDR3 is CASSLFDSGSDTQYF. The DNA for the CDR3 is TGTGCCAGCAGCTTGTTCGACTCCGGGTCGGATACGCAGTATTTT.

The chain joins TRBV5-1 to TRBJ2-2; 7 nucleotides align to TRBD2. The ends lost 4 bases at V and 3 bases at J; junction bases unmatched: 9. CDR3 length equals 16 residues. Germline V lookup: CDR1 SGHRS, CDR2 YFSETQ. The CDR3 spells CASSPTGGGYTGELFF. CDR3 coding DNA: TGCGCCAGCAGCCCGACGGGCGGGGGATACACCGGGGAGCTGTTTTTT.

The rearrangement uses TRBV4-1 and TRBJ2-6, with D tentatively TRBD2 (7 bases). Germline V gene sequence: CDR1 MGHRA, CDR2 YSYEKL. Trimming took 4 bases from V and 0 from J, leaving 19 bases between them. This CDR3 has 19 residues. As DNA, the CDR3 is TGCGCCAGCAGCCCCTATCCCGAGGGGGGGTCCTCTGGGGCCAACGTCCTGACTTTC. This gives the protein CASSPYPEGGSSGANVLTF.

The rearrangement uses TRBV4-2 and TRBJ2-7; unclear D gene. Deletions cut 0 bases from V and 0 bases from J, with 12 bases between. The CDR3 extends over 16 amino acids. The V gene's germline CDR1 is LGHNA and CDR2 YNFKEQ. Here the CDR3 reads CASSQDVTPSSYEQYF. The CDR3 DNA reads TGTGCCAGCAGCCAAGATGTTACGCCGAGCTCCTACGAGCAGTACTTC.

This sequence joins TRBV4-1 and TRBJ1-1; 8 bases line up with TRBD1. The trim removed 4 bases at V and 0 bases at J, leaving 10 bases unmatched. The CDR3 totals 17 residues. CDR1 MGHRA and CDR2 YSYEKL come from the germline V gene. The CDR3 protein is CASSPTGTGSMNTEAFF. CDR3 coding DNA: TGCGCCAGCAGCCCTACCGGGACAGGCAGTATGAACACTGAAGCTTTCTTT.

This chain links TRBV28 with TRBJ1-3; D remains unclear. CDR1 is MDHEN and CDR2 is SYDVKM in the germline V gene. This CDR3 is built from 14 residues. V shed 4 bases and J shed 0 bases, with 7 bases lying between them. The CDR3 DNA sequence: TGTGCCAGCAGTTACGGAGTCTCTGGAAACACCATATATTTT. This codes for CASSYGVSGNTIYF.

This clone was recorded once. J is TRBJ2-4 and V is TRBV6-5, with D perhaps assigned TRBD1 or TRBD2 (5 bases each). Trimming took 5 bases from V and 7 from J, leaving 18 bases between them. The germline V gene has CDR1 MNHEY and CDR2 SVGAGI. This CDR3 comprises 15 residues. DNA of the CDR3: TGTGCCAGCAGTGGAAACCCAGGGACGGCCAACATTCAGTACTTC. It yields the protein CASSGNPGTANIQYF.

The chain uses TRBV5-6 and TRBJ1-2, with a weak D call TRBD1 (6 bases). The germline gives CDR1 SGHDT, CDR2 YYEEEE. The CDR3 sequence is 14 residues long. V was trimmed by 1 base and J by 7 bases, leaving 14 bases between them. In nucleotides, the CDR3 is TGTGCCAGCAGCTTGAGGGGACAATCGTTTGGCTACACCTTC. The encoded protein is CASSLRGQSFGYTF.

This chain connects TRBV11-2 to TRBJ1-3, with TRBD1 matching 9 bases. The length of the CDR3 is 17 residues. CDR1 and CDR2 (germline): SGHAT, FQNNGV. J gave up 6 bases and V 3 bases, and 12 bases lay outside the gene matches. Written as DNA, the CDR3 is TGTGCCAGCAGCTTGATGGCCGGGACAGGGTTTGAAAACACCATATATTTT. Amino acid sequence: CASSLMAGTGFENTIYF.

This chain connects TRBV19 to TRBJ2-1; D may match TRBD1 or TRBD2 (6 bases each). Germline CDR1 reads LNHDA; CDR2 reads SQIVND (reference sequence). CDR3 size: 13 residues. The V end was cut by 3 bases, the J end by 5 bases, with 8 bases between. Here the CDR3 reads CASSMEGDNEQFF. CDR3 in DNA: TGTGCCAGTAGTATGGAGGGGGACAATGAGCAGTTCTTC.

J is TRBJ2-7 and V is TRBV29-1; D unresolved. V gave up 7 bases and J gave up 1 base, with 14 bases separating them. CDR1 and CDR2 (germline): SQVTM, ANQGSEA. This CDR3 is 13 amino acids long. The CDR3 loop is CSAEDNLSYEQYF. CDR3 in DNA: TGCAGCGCAGAAGACAACTTATCCTACGAGCAGTACTTC.

V usage is TRBV5-6 and J usage is TRBJ1-3; D is unresolved. The CDR3 runs 17 residues. Trimming removed 0 bases from V and 2 bases from J, with 15 bases in between. Per the germline V gene, CDR1 is SGHDT and CDR2 is YYEEEE. The CDR3 DNA reads as TGTGCCAGCAGCTTGGTTAGTACCCTGGGCGCTGGAAACACCATATATTTT. This sequence encodes CASSLVSTLGAGNTIYF.

The rearrangement uses TRBV27 and TRBJ2-5; no firm D call. The CDR3 has 14 amino acids. Germline-derived CDR1 and CDR2 are MNHEY and SMNVEV (reference sequence). The V and J ends lost 2 bases and 2 bases respectively, with 9 bases between them. CDR3 loop: CASSLTLGQETQYF. The DNA for the CDR3 is TGTGCCAGCAGTTTAACTCTCGGACAAGAGACCCAGTACTTC.

The chain is built from TRBV7-8 and TRBJ2-7; D ambiguous. The V gene lost 5 bases and the J gene lost 3 bases, with 14 bases spanning the gap. Germline lookup yields CDR1 SGHVS and CDR2 FQNEAQ. The CDR3 is 14 residues long. The CDR3 DNA sequence: TGTGCCAGCAGCCCTATTGGCCCTTTCTACGAGCAGTACTTC. Its translation: CASSPIGPFYEQYF.

V gene TRBV27 combines with J gene TRBJ2-1, with D possibly matching TRBD1 (5 bases). The CDR3 sequence is 14 residues long. V was cut by 6 bases and J by 4 bases, with 13 bases left in between. In germline, CDR1 is MNHEY, CDR2 SMNVEV (reference sequence). The CDR3 reads CASSPYGHYNEQFF. DNA for the CDR3: TGTGCCAGCAGCCCCTATGGACATTACAATGAGCAGTTCTTC.

V usage is TRBV4-2 and J usage is TRBJ2-1, with TRBD2 matching 9 bases. The CDR3 has 16 residues. Looked up from germline, CDR1 is LGHNA and CDR2 is YNFKEQ. The trim removed 4 bases at V and 9 bases at J, leaving 13 bases unmatched. The CDR3 is CASSPLYAGGRGEQFF. In nucleotides, the CDR3 is TGTGCCAGCAGCCCGCTTTATGCGGGGGGGCGCGGTGAGCAGTTCTTC.

The chain carries TRBV10-2 and TRBJ1-4, with D possibly TRBD1 on 5 matching bases. Per the germline V gene, CDR1 is WSHSY and CDR2 is SAAADI. V lost 0 bases, J lost 5 bases, and 10 bases lay in between. The CDR3 covers 15 residues. CDR3 in amino acids: CASSESTAGNEKLFF. The DNA for the CDR3 is TGCGCCAGCAGTGAGTCGACGGCAGGGAATGAAAAACTGTTTTTT.

This chain joins TRBV7-9 and TRBJ2-3; no clear D gene. Trimming shortened V by 5 bases and J by 6 bases, and 12 bases separated the two germline ends. Germline lookup yields CDR1 SEHNR and CDR2 FQNEAQ (reference sequence). This CDR3 is 13 amino acids long. Here the CDR3 DNA reads TGTGCCAGCAGCCCCCCGCTGCGGGATACGCAGTATTTT. Protein sequence: CASSPPLRDTQYF.

This chain links TRBV19 with TRBJ2-2; 7 positions match TRBD1. This CDR3 has 16 residues. Germline values: CDR1 LNHDA, CDR2 SQIVND (reference sequence). With V trimmed by 6 bases and J by 1 base, 8 bases remained unmatched. CDR3 region: CASSKLRTGNTGELFF. The CDR3 region has the DNA TGTGCCAGTAGCAAATTAAGGACAGGGAACACCGGGGAGCTGTTTTTT.

The chain recombines TRBV28 with TRBJ1-2; tentative D call: TRBD1 (6 bases). CDR3 size: 15 residues. The germline gives CDR1 MDHEN, CDR2 SYDVKM. The V end lost 6 bases, the J end lost 1 base, and 15 bases lay between the germline ends. CDR3 bases: TGTGCCAGCAGAACAGGGCTAGGGGGTAACTATGGCTACACCTTC. Residues: CASRTGLGGNYGYTF.

V and J are TRBV5-1 and TRBJ1-1, with 8 bases that match TRBD1. The CDR3 spans 12 residues. Trimming removed 5 bases from V and 4 bases from J; junction bases left unmatched: 1. Germline V gene data show CDR1 as SGHRS and CDR2 as YFSETQ. The CDR3 is CASRGTGTEAFF. DNA of the CDR3: TGCGCCAGCAGAGGGACAGGCACTGAAGCTTTCTTT.

The chain recombines TRBV11-2 with TRBJ2-1; D may match TRBD1 or TRBD2 (5 bases each). V was clipped by 1 base and J by 6 bases, with 16 bases between them. The CDR3 contains 16 residues. The germline CDR1 and CDR2 sequences are SGHAT and FQNNGV. CDR3 region: CASSLAGAAIFNEQFF. The CDR3 bases are TGTGCCAGCAGCTTAGCCGGGGCGGCAATTTTCAATGAGCAGTTCTTC.

This clone turned up a few times. This chain uses TRBV7-2 with TRBJ1-1; D might be TRBD1 (5 bases). The germline gives CDR1 SGHTA, CDR2 FQGNSA. The CDR3 sequence is 13 residues long. The V gene lost 2 bases and the J gene lost 4 bases, with 8 bases spanning the gap. CDR3 residues: CASSLWGGTEAFF. The CDR3 coding sequence is TGTGCCAGCAGCTTATGGGGGGGCACTGAAGCTTTCTTT.